These T cell receptor beta chains were read from a single sample in a study of T cells after yellow fever vaccination. TCRdb reanalysed the 5' RACE reads using MiXCR and keeps one entry per CDR3 protein. The table has 300,000 or so distinct CDR3 sequences, 7.5% to 9% seen once; the top ten hold about 3%. Sequenced here: CD4+ T cells sorted from PBMCs, sampled 5 days after the yellow fever booster vaccination. All receptors derive from a man between 18 and 29 years old who received the YFV17D yellow fever vaccine. CDR3s include the opening cysteine and the closing phenylalanine or tryptophan. A D gene is named only where the DNA matches it firmly. Clone size is given for some rows only: seen once, a few or many times, or a class if the clone is expanded.

>-|TRBJ2-1|TRBV5-1|few
CASSFEGLNEQFF
TGCGCCAGCAGCTTTGAGGGGCTCAATGAGCAGTTCTTC
>-|TRBJ2-2|TRBV5-6|few
CASRPRSNTGELFF
TGTGCCAGCAGGCCTCGATCGAACACCGGGGAGCTGTTTTTT
>TRBD1|TRBJ2-7|TRBV6-2/TRBV6-3|-
CASSTQGQGAGYEQYF
TGTGCCAGCAGTACTCAGGGACAGGGGGCCGGGTACGAGCAGTACTTC
>-|TRBJ1-2|TRBV6-1|few
CASSEAGVYGYTF
TGTGCCAGCAGTGAAGCAGGGGTCTATGGCTACACCTTC
>-|TRBJ1-6|TRBV18|-
CASSPLATGLTSYNSPLHF
TGTGCCAGCTCACCCCTTGCAACAGGGCTAACCTCCTATAATTCACCCCTCCACTTT
>TRBD2|TRBJ2-5|TRBV7-2|-
CASSLVGLAGGSPQETQYF
TGTGCCAGCAGCTTAGTGGGTCTAGCGGGGGGTTCGCCACAAGAGACCCAGTACTTC
>TRBD1|TRBJ2-5|TRBV18|-
CASSPTDRGETQYF
TGTGCCAGCTCACCAACTGACAGGGGCGAGACCCAGTACTTC
>-|TRBJ2-3|TRBV11-2|few
CASSLRLTTHTDTQYF
TGTGCCAGCAGCTTACGCCTAACTACACACACAGATACGCAGTATTTT
>TRBD1|TRBJ1-6|TRBV28|few
CASSTTGTVAGPRASLHF
TGTGCCAGCAGTACCACCGGGACAGTTGCTGGGCCAAGGGCGTCCCTCCACTTT
>-|TRBJ1-4|TRBV6-5|few
CASSFQRETNEKLFF
TGTGCCAGCAGTTTCCAAAGGGAAACTAATGAAAAACTGTTTTTT
>-|TRBJ1-1|TRBV10-3|-
CAISDRAPNTEAFF
TGTGCCATCAGTGATCGCGCCCCAAACACTGAAGCTTTCTTT
>-|TRBJ1-6|TRBV6-5|few
CASSYSSSPLHF
TGTGCCAGCAGTTACTCAAGCTCACCCCTCCACTTT
>TRBD1|TRBJ1-6|TRBV3-1|few
CASSQLYRGSSPLHF
TGTGCCAGCAGCCAACTGTACAGGGGTTCATCACCCCTCCACTTT
>-|TRBJ2-3|TRBV6-2/TRBV6-3|-
CASRNRDHGRSQYF
TGTGCCAGCAGAAACCGGGATCATGGCCGATCGCAGTATTTT
>-|TRBJ2-6|TRBV7-2|-
CASSPYGGRFGANVLTF
TGTGCCAGCAGCCCGTACGGGGGTAGATTTGGGGCCAACGTCCTGACTTTC
>-|TRBJ2-5|TRBV7-2|-
CASSRHETQYF
TGTGCCAGCAGTCGGCATGAGACCCAGTACTTC
>TRBD2|TRBJ2-5|TRBV12-3/TRBV12-4|many
CASSLSGTSGETQYF
TGTGCCAGCAGTTTAAGTGGGACTAGCGGAGAGACCCAGTACTTC
>TRBD1|TRBJ1-4|TRBV5-1|many
CASSTGTGVRLFF
TGCGCCAGCAGCACGGGAACAGGGGTTAGACTGTTTTTT
>TRBD2|TRBJ2-1|TRBV5-1|many
CASRITSGYNEQFF
TGCGCCAGCAGAATTACTAGCGGCTACAATGAGCAGTTCTTC
>TRBD1|TRBJ1-5|TRBV10-3|many
CAISESGTDQPQHF
TGTGCCATCAGTGAATCCGGGACAGATCAGCCCCAGCATTTT
>-|TRBJ2-3|TRBV11-2|-
CASSLGASSDTQYF
TGTGCCAGCAGCTTAGGGGCTAGCTCGGATACGCAGTATTTT
>TRBD1|TRBJ1-3|TRBV10-3|few
CAISRQGALGNTIYF
TGTGCCATCAGTAGACAGGGGGCACTCGGAAACACCATATATTTT
>-|TRBJ2-3|TRBV6-6|-
CASSYGRLYTDTQYF
TGTGCCAGCAGTTACGGTCGACTCTACACAGATACGCAGTATTTT
>TRBD2|TRBJ2-1|TRBV10-3|few
CATSSGGRGNEQFF
TGTGCCACCAGTAGCGGGGGGCGGGGGAATGAGCAGTTCTTC
>TRBD1|TRBJ2-2|TRBV10-3|few
CAISEMGQTGELFF
TGTGCCATCAGTGAAATGGGACAGACCGGGGAGCTGTTTTTT
>-|TRBJ1-1|TRBV7-9|many
CASSFYTGHTEAFF
TGTGCCAGCAGCTTTTATACAGGGCACACTGAAGCTTTCTTT
>-|TRBJ1-4|TRBV9|few
CASSVVGSKCRVLLGATNEKLFF
TGTGCCAGCAGCGTAGTAGGTAGTAAGTGTAGAGTTCTTTTGGGGGCAACTAATGAAAAACTGTTTTTT
>-|TRBJ1-2|TRBV4-1|-
CASSQAAGFSYGYTF
TGCGCCAGCAGCCAAGCAGCCGGTTTCTCCTATGGCTACACCTTC
>TRBD1|TRBJ2-5|TRBV7-9|few
CAGGPGGQETQYF
TGTGCCGGCGGGCCAGGGGGACAAGAGACCCAGTACTTC